This T cell receptor beta chain was sequenced in a study of shared clonotypes between healthy human individuals. Points from the study as a whole: Naive CD4 clonotypes overlapped across a handful of donors at around 5%. Generally, estimated richness proved larger in naive subsets than it did in memory subsets. An anticipated effect of sequencing depth on clonotype sharing among donors was recognized.

Clones were read by immunoSEQ multiplex PCR, and TCRdb kept only the in-frame ones, dropping some. This table has about 2,100,000 clones, roughly 91% appearing once. Concerning this clone: Its matching antigen is unknown.

Positively selected for CCR7, the CD45RO-negative cells used as naive CD8 cells excluded terminally differentiated effector memory CD45RA+ cells. All donors qualified as healthy HIV-negative adults and had experienced no recent acute infections or vaccinations. V lost 2 bases and J 5 bases, leaving 13 bases between the germline ends. CDR1 SGHVS and CDR2 FNYEAQ come from the germline V gene. The CDR3 length is 14 residues. Sample: naive CD8+ T cells from PBMCs. This TCR derives from a young man in good health. Some clones in this sample may be carry-over from other donors' samples. The rearrangement uses TRBV7-6 and TRBJ2-7; D unresolved. The CDR3 coding sequence is TGTGCCAGCAGCTTACCCCCGGCTAACCACGAGCAGTACTTC. It specifies CASSLPPANHEQYF.